This T cell receptor (beta chain) was captured by sequencing in a study of T cell responses to AZD1222 COVID-19 vaccine. General study points: Baseline serology detected seropositivity in only five or six AZD1222 recipients.

A remark on this clone: Its antigen is not known.

This CDR3 contains 13 residues. Per germline, CDR1 SGHNT and CDR2 YYREEE (reference sequence). V was clipped by 1 base and J by 6 bases, with 10 bases between them. Clones were sequenced by immunoSEQ multiplex PCR, and TCRdb holds only the in-frame ones, with some missing. The sample carries about 150,000 clones, about 87% recorded once. The sequence was collected from an adult in good health. This material consisted of peripheral blood, taken on day 0 of AZD1222 vaccination. The chain carries TRBV5-4 and TRBJ1-2; maybe TRBD1 (6 bases). The CDR3 is CASSLNREDGYTF. The CDR3 region has the DNA TGTGCCAGCAGCTTGAACAGGGAGGATGGCTACACCTTC.